The source of this T cell receptor (beta chain) is a study of PD-1 blockade in mismatch repair-deficient tumors. Broader study findings: Rapid post-treatment expansion, then contraction, generally preceding radiologic response, marked tumor-resident clones.

This clone was seen just once. Its target is not known. The assay was immunoSEQ multiplex PCR, and TCRdb's table has in-frame clones only and misses some. The table has some 120,000 clones, 60% to 85% seen once; the top ten hold 4.7%. Per germline, CDR1 MDHEN and CDR2 SYDVKM. V lost 4 bases and J lost 2; bases outside the gene matches: 8. CDR3 length: 15 amino acids. Sequenced here: peripheral blood, sampled approximately 14 months after starting pembrolizumab. The chain couples TRBV28 to TRBJ2-7, with TRBD1 identical over 7 bases. The sequence was obtained from an adult with mismatch repair-deficient cancer. CDR3 in DNA: TGTGCCAGCAGTTCTCTAAGACAGGGACCCTACGAGCAGTACTTC. As protein: CASSSLRQGPYEQYF.